The next 26 T cell receptor beta chains were all read from a single sample in a study of monozygotic twins with inflammatory bowel disease. TCRdb processed the 5' RACE reads again and assigns one entry to each CDR3 protein, with no DNA. This repertoire includes about 330,000 distinct CDR3 sequences. Sequenced material: blood. The origin of the receptors is a human donor with ulcerative colitis or Crohn's disease, or a healthy co-twin of an affected twin (not recorded which).

The V gene is TRBV10-3, the J gene TRBJ1-3; the D call of TRBD1 rests on TCRdb alone, since no DNA is present to check it. The germline gives CDR1 ENHRY, CDR2 SYGVKD. The CDR3 covers 13 residues. CDR3 loop: CAITAGDGNTIYF.

The V call is TRBV29-1, the J call TRBJ2-1; TCRdb proposes TRBD2, but this gene call is untestable without DNA. The CDR3 totals 17 residues. Germline V gene data show CDR1 as SQVTM and CDR2 as ANQGSEA. The chain's CDR3 is CSVYGSSGRNRRNEQFF.

The chain uses TRBV18 and TRBJ1-3. The CDR3 totals 15 residues. CDR1 is KGHSH and CDR2 is LQKENI in the germline V gene. The CDR3 sequence: CASSPGYQSGNTIYF.

The rearrangement uses TRBV20-1 and TRBJ2-4. Germline loops: CDR1 DFQATT, CDR2 SNEGSKA (reference sequence). CDR3 length equals 13 residues. The CDR3 reads CSASGTSENIQYF.

This chain connects TRBV7-2 to TRBJ1-2; the D gene TCRdb calls, TRBD1, cannot be checked with no DNA. This CDR3 region has 14 residues. Germline V gene lookup returns CDR1 SGHTA and CDR2 FQGNSA. CDR3 protein: CASSLGGHNYGYTF.

This rearrangement joins TRBV18 to TRBJ2-1; TCRdb's D call of TRBD2 is untestable without DNA. CDR1 is KGHSH, CDR2 LQKENI, per germline. This CDR3 has 15 amino acids. The CDR3 is CASSPPASGGNEQFF.

The chain combines TRBV11-2 with TRBJ2-5. The CDR3 runs to 15 residues. CDR1 and CDR2 (germline): SGHAT, FQNNGV. CDR3 in amino acids: CASSLVPHGKETQYF.

The chain recombines TRBV19 with TRBJ1-3; TCRdb's assignment of TRBD1 cannot be checked, as there is no DNA. The CDR3 runs to 15 residues. Germline V gene data show CDR1 as LNHDA and CDR2 as SQIVND (reference sequence). The CDR3 sequence is CASSTTDRGPNTIYF.

The chain combines TRBV11-3 with TRBJ2-1; as DNA is missing, the TRBD1 call by TCRdb cannot be tested. Germline values: CDR1 SGHNT, CDR2 YENEEA. The CDR3 is 15 amino acids. CDR3 region: CASSLNTGFYNEQFF.

The J gene is TRBJ1-3, the V gene TRBV20-1; TCRdb calls TRBD1, which cannot be checked without DNA. Germline V gives CDR1 DFQATT, CDR2 SNEGSKA (reference sequence). The CDR3 has 13 residues. The CDR3 region is CSAGPSSGNTIYF.

The chain uses TRBV5-4 and TRBJ2-1; TCRdb reports TRBD2, a call that lacks DNA to check it against. Looked up from germline, CDR1 is SGHNT and CDR2 is YYREEE (reference sequence). The length of the CDR3 is 14 residues. CDR3: CASSLASAAGEQFF.

The chain employs TRBV2 and TRBJ2-7; the TCRdb D gene call, TRBD2, has no DNA to confirm it. The germline V gene encodes CDR1 SNHLY and CDR2 FYNNEI. This CDR3 is built from 14 residues. CDR3 protein: CASTEWAQSDEQYF.

V gene TRBV5-1 combines with J gene TRBJ1-2; there is no DNA to check the TCRdb D call of TRBD1. Germline values: CDR1 SGHRS, CDR2 YFSETQ. The CDR3 is made up of 13 amino acids. CDR3 in amino acids: CASSGTGEGGYTF.

The chain couples TRBV6-2 or TRBV6-3 to TRBJ1-6; TCRdb lists TRBD1, though no DNA is available to test this call. CDR3 length equals 16 residues. Looked up from germline, CDR1 is MNHEY and CDR2 is SVGEGT. CDR3 loop: CASMGTPGRDNSPLHF.

The J gene is TRBJ1-5, the V gene TRBV15. Germline V lookup: CDR1 LNHNV, CDR2 YYDKDF (reference sequence). The CDR3 is made up of 16 amino acids. The CDR3 sequence is CATSHEGRHSNQPQHF. Filled out from reference TRBV15 and TRBJ1-5, the complete variable domain reads DAMVIQNPRYQVTQFGKPVTLSCSQTLNHNVMYWYQQKSSQAPKLLFHYYDKDFNNEADTPDNFQSRRPNTSFCFLDIRSPGLGDTAMYLCATSHEGRHSNQPQHFGDGTRLSIL.

V and J are TRBV28 and TRBJ2-2. Germline V lookup: CDR1 MDHEN, CDR2 SYDVKM. There are 14 residues in the CDR3. The CDR3 loop is CASSLYTNTGELFF. Full variable domain (outside the CDR3, taken from reference TRBV28 and TRBJ2-2): DVKVTQSSRYLVKRTGEKVFLECVQDMDHENMFWYRQDPGLGLRLIYFSYDVKMKEKGDIPEGYSVSREKKERFSLILESASTNQTSMYLCASSLYTNTGELFFGEGSRLTVL.

The rearrangement links TRBV12-3 or TRBV12-4 to TRBJ1-5; there is no DNA to check the TCRdb D call of TRBD1. The CDR3 loop spans 13 amino acids. CDR3 sequence: CASNGDTRQPQHF.

This chain uses TRBV15 with TRBJ1-1. The CDR3 is made up of 14 amino acids. Germline V gene data show CDR1 as LNHNV and CDR2 as YYDKDF (reference sequence). The CDR3 protein is CATSRDGRDWDAFF. Supplemented by reference TRBV15 and TRBJ1-1, the full variable domain reads DAMVIQNPRYQVTQFGKPVTLSCSQTLNHNVMYWYQQKSSQAPKLLFHYYDKDFNNEADTPDNFQSRRPNTSFCFLDIRSPGLGDTAMYLCATSRDGRDWDAFFGQGTRLTVV.

V usage is TRBV7-8 and J usage is TRBJ1-6; the TCRdb call, TRBD1, lacks DNA for checking. CDR3 length: 14 amino acids. In germline, CDR1 is SGHVS, CDR2 FQNEAQ. Here the CDR3 reads CASSPAGANSPLHF.

The chain carries TRBV20-1 and TRBJ2-5; TCRdb's D call of TRBD1 is untestable without DNA. This CDR3 comprises 15 residues. Germline V gene lookup returns CDR1 DFQATT and CDR2 SNEGSKA (reference sequence). The CDR3 protein is CSASGGSGIQETQYF.

The chain uses TRBV5-1 and TRBJ2-4; TCRdb outputs TRBD2, but without DNA this stays unchecked. The CDR3 has 16 amino acids. Germline lookup yields CDR1 SGHRS and CDR2 YFSETQ. The CDR3 loop is CASSGLAGGAKNIQYF. Filled out from reference TRBV5-1 and TRBJ2-4, the complete variable domain reads KAGVTQTPRYLIKTRGQQVTLSCSPISGHRSVSWYQQTPGQGLQFLFEYFSETQRNKGNFPGRFSGRQFSNSRSEMNVSTLELGDSALYLCASSGLAGGAKNIQYFGAGTRLSVL.

The rearrangement joins TRBV19 to TRBJ2-5; without DNA, the TCRdb call of TRBD1 cannot be checked. This CDR3 contains 15 residues. Germline CDR1 reads LNHDA; CDR2 reads SQIVND (reference sequence). The CDR3 protein is CASSPARGGGETQYF.

The chain has TRBV5-1 and TRBJ2-7; lacking DNA, the TRBD1 call made by TCRdb goes unchecked. The CDR3 covers 16 residues. CDR1 and CDR2 from the germline V gene are SGHRS and YFSETQ. CDR3 amino acids: CASSLAAGRSSYEQYF.

The rearrangement uses TRBV12-3 or TRBV12-4 and TRBJ1-1; with no DNA, the TCRdb D assignment of TRBD1 cannot be verified. The CDR3 has 16 residues. This CDR3 reads CASSFGQGLMNTEAFF.

This sequence joins TRBV6-6 and TRBJ2-5. The CDR3 has 12 amino acids. The germline V gene encodes CDR1 MNHNY and CDR2 SVGAGI (reference sequence). The CDR3 loop is CASFDGVETQYF.

The V gene is TRBV20-1, the J gene TRBJ1-1; TCRdb's D gene call, TRBD1, goes unchecked for lack of DNA. Germline values: CDR1 DFQATT, CDR2 SNEGSKA (reference sequence). The CDR3 runs 20 residues. CDR3 protein: CSARIRQGVNRKPPDTEAFF.